A selection of T cell receptor beta chains follows, all from one sample in a study of blood T cells in healthy people across ages. TCRdb re-called the 5' RACE reads with MiXCR, one entry per CDR3 protein. This sample has approximately 880,000 distinct CDR3 sequences, with roughly 48% found just once. The sequenced sample was blood. The source of these receptors is a man between 25 and 39 years old in good health. The CDR3 runs from the conserved cysteine through the conserved F or W. Fields, in order: V gene, D gene, J gene, clone size, CDR3 DNA, CDR3 protein. D genes are given only for firm matches. Clone size is not always given. Where it is, it says once, few, many or a class for expanded clones.

V: TRBV7-2
D: NA
J: TRBJ1-3
size: NA
DNA: TGTGCCAGCAGCTTAGCCAGGGCCTCTGGAAACACCATATATTTT
CDR3: CASSLARASGNTIYF

V: TRBV4-3
D: NA
J: TRBJ1-1
size: NA
DNA: TGCGCCAGCAGCCAAGATGCGGGGCAGGGGAACACTGAAGCTTTCTTT
CDR3: CASSQDAGQGNTEAFF

V: TRBV6-1
D: TRBD2
J: TRBJ2-7
size: NA
DNA: TGTGCCAGCAGTGAAGGGGCTAGCGGGGGATACGAGCAGTACTTC
CDR3: CASSEGASGGYEQYF

V: TRBV28
D: NA
J: TRBJ1-5
size: few
DNA: TGTGCCAGCGGCCTGGGCAATCAGCCCCAGCATTTT
CDR3: CASGLGNQPQHF

V: TRBV7-3
D: TRBD1
J: TRBJ2-1
size: NA
DNA: TGTGCCAGCAGCCCCTCCCGGGACAGGAACAATGAGCAGTTCTTC
CDR3: CASSPSRDRNNEQFF

V: TRBV4-1
D: NA
J: TRBJ1-6
size: NA
DNA: TGCGCCAGCAGCCGACCTATGGAGAGTTCACCCCTCCACTTT
CDR3: CASSRPMESSPLHF

V: TRBV7-2
D: NA
J: TRBJ2-3
size: NA
DNA: TGTGCCACCGCCCCCTCTCTTCCTTCCACAGATACGCAGTATTTT
CDR3: CATAPSLPSTDTQYF

V: TRBV15
D: TRBD2
J: TRBJ2-1
size: many
DNA: TGTGCCACCAGCACCACACTAGCGCCTGAGCAGTTCTTC
CDR3: CATSTTLAPEQFF

V: TRBV24-1
D: NA
J: TRBJ2-3
size: NA
DNA: TGTGCCACCAGTTTACACAGGTCAGATACGCAGTATTTT
CDR3: CATSLHRSDTQYF

V: TRBV24-1
D: TRBD1
J: TRBJ1-2
size: once
DNA: TGTGCCACCAGTGATGGCGGACAGGACTATGGCTACACCTTC
CDR3: CATSDGGQDYGYTF

V: TRBV29-1
D: TRBD1
J: TRBJ2-3
size: NA
DNA: TGCAGCGGTGACAGGGGCTCTTATAGCACAGATACGCAGTATTTT
CDR3: CSGDRGSYSTDTQYF

V: TRBV4-2
D: NA
J: TRBJ2-6
size: NA
DNA: TGTGCCAGCAGCCAAGAGACAAGCCGCTCTGGGGCCAACGTCCTGACTTTC
CDR3: CASSQETSRSGANVLTF

V: TRBV29-1
D: NA
J: TRBJ1-2
size: few
DNA: TGCAGCGACCCTTGGGCTCCTAACTATGGCTACACCTTC
CDR3: CSDPWAPNYGYTF

V: TRBV2
D: NA
J: TRBJ1-4
size: NA
DNA: TGTGCCAGCAGTGCGGATTATAATGAAAAACTGTTTTTT
CDR3: CASSADYNEKLFF

V: TRBV27
D: TRBD1
J: TRBJ1-4
size: NA
DNA: TGTGCCAGCAGTTCGGAGGGACAGGGTAGAGAAAAACTGTTTTTT
CDR3: CASSSEGQGREKLFF

V: TRBV20-1
D: NA
J: TRBJ2-7
size: few
DNA: TGCAGTGCTAGAGATCTGGCAGGGGTGACCTACGAGCAGTACTTC
CDR3: CSARDLAGVTYEQYF

V: TRBV5-4
D: TRBD2
J: TRBJ2-3
size: NA
DNA: TGTGCCAGCAGCGCCTCGGGAGGTCGAGGTGATACGCAGTATTTT
CDR3: CASSASGGRGDTQYF

V: TRBV6-2/TRBV6-3
D: TRBD2
J: TRBJ2-1
size: many
DNA: TGTGCCAGCAGAACCGGCGGGGGGAACTACAATGAGCAGTTCTTC
CDR3: CASRTGGGNYNEQFF

V: TRBV5-1
D: TRBD1
J: TRBJ2-1
size: NA
DNA: TGCGCCAGCAGCTTCCAAGGGGGCTATGAGCAGTTCTTC
CDR3: CASSFQGGYEQFF

V: TRBV20-1
D: NA
J: TRBJ1-2
size: NA
DNA: TGCAGTGCTAGAAACAACGATGGCTACACCTTC
CDR3: CSARNNDGYTF

V: TRBV20-1
D: NA
J: TRBJ2-1
size: NA
DNA: TGCAGGGCAACGGGGTCCGGTTCCTACAATGAGCAGTTCTTC
CDR3: CRATGSGSYNEQFF

V: TRBV11-1
D: NA
J: TRBJ1-2
size: few
DNA: TGTGCCAGCAGCACCGGACCCTCTAATGCCTACACCTTC
CDR3: CASSTGPSNAYTF

V: TRBV5-1
D: NA
J: TRBJ2-1
size: few
DNA: TGCGCCAGCACGAGTTCGTCCCCAGCCGTTGAGCAGTTCTTC
CDR3: CASTSSSPAVEQFF

V: TRBV6-6
D: NA
J: TRBJ1-1
size: NA
DNA: TGTGCCAGCAGAGGTGTAGTGGGGTTAACTGAAGCTTTCTTT
CDR3: CASRGVVGLTEAFF

V: TRBV4-3
D: NA
J: TRBJ2-7
size: NA
DNA: TGCGCCAGCAGCCAAGATTTCGTAGGGACCTACGAGCAGTACTTC
CDR3: CASSQDFVGTYEQYF

V: TRBV27
D: TRBD1
J: TRBJ2-7
size: NA
DNA: TGTGCCAGCAGTTGGGACAGGGAGGCCTACAATGAGCAGTACTTC
CDR3: CASSWDREAYNEQYF

V: TRBV6-2/TRBV6-3
D: NA
J: TRBJ1-5
size: NA
DNA: TGTGCCAGCAGTTGGGCCGGGTTGGTCGGTCAGCCCCAGCATTTT
CDR3: CASSWAGLVGQPQHF

V: TRBV29-1
D: NA
J: TRBJ1-1
size: NA
DNA: TGCAGCGTTGAAGATCAGAAGGGGATGGTAGCTGAAGCTTTCTTT
CDR3: CSVEDQKGMVAEAFF

V: TRBV12-3/TRBV12-4
D: NA
J: TRBJ1-6
size: NA
DNA: TGTGCCAGCAGTTTTAAGGGGATGGGCAATTCACCCCTCCACTTT
CDR3: CASSFKGMGNSPLHF

V: TRBV9
D: TRBD1
J: TRBJ1-2
size: NA
DNA: TGTGCCAGCAGCGCAACCGGGACAGAACTTCTGGGCTACACCTTC
CDR3: CASSATGTELLGYTF

V: TRBV3-1
D: NA
J: TRBJ1-2
size: NA
DNA: TGTGCCAGCAGCCAAGCCCGTCTAGGGGGCTATGGCTACACCTTC
CDR3: CASSQARLGGYGYTF

V: TRBV28
D: NA
J: TRBJ2-3
size: many
DNA: TGTGCCAGCCGCCCCCTAGCCTACACAGATACGCAGTATTTT
CDR3: CASRPLAYTDTQYF

V: TRBV3-1
D: TRBD1
J: TRBJ1-2
size: NA
DNA: TGTGCCAGCAGCCAGACGGACAGGGCCTATGGCTACACCTTC
CDR3: CASSQTDRAYGYTF

V: TRBV7-2
D: TRBD1
J: TRBJ1-5
size: NA
DNA: TGTGCCAGCAGCCTAAGACAGGGGGGCGGGCCCCAGCATTTT
CDR3: CASSLRQGGGPQHF

V: TRBV29-1
D: TRBD2
J: TRBJ2-7
size: NA
DNA: TGCAGCGTTGAGGATGCGGGGGGCCCCGAGCAGTACTTC
CDR3: CSVEDAGGPEQYF

V: TRBV10-3
D: TRBD1
J: TRBJ1-1
size: NA
DNA: TGTGCCATCAGAGGGGGACAGGGGAACACTGAAGCTTTCTTT
CDR3: CAIRGGQGNTEAFF

V: TRBV25-1
D: TRBD1
J: TRBJ2-7
size: NA
DNA: TGTGCCAGCAGTGAAGCCGGGACAGTTCACGAGCAGTACTTC
CDR3: CASSEAGTVHEQYF